The rows below give T cell receptor beta chains drawn from one sample of a study of cytomegalovirus exposure and HLA in healthy donors. Libraries were prepared by immunoSEQ multiplex PCR; TCRdb keeps only in-frame clonotypes and omits some of them. Among about 94,000 clones listed, roughly 80% were seen once. Sequences were obtained from PBMCs. The receptors shown here come from a man aged 35 to 55 in good health and CMV-seropositive. The CDR3 runs from the conserved cysteine through the conserved F or W. The order of the fields is clone size, V gene, J gene, D gene, CDR3 DNA, CDR3 protein. The D gene is left open where the match is weak. Clone size appears in some rows only: once, few, many, or a class for an expanded clone.

NA	TRBV29-1	TRBJ1-2	NA	TGCAGCTGCGGGAAGTCAGGCCCTTATGGCTACACCTTC	CSCGKSGPYGYTF
NA	TRBV5-1	TRBJ2-1	TRBD1	TGCGCCAGCAGCGGCCTTGGGACAGGGAACAATGAGCAGTTCTTC	CASSGLGTGNNEQFF
NA	TRBV19	TRBJ1-4	NA	TGTGCCAGTATGAAGGGAGGGTCCGATGAAAAACTGTTTTTT	CASMKGGSDEKLFF
NA	TRBV19	TRBJ1-2	NA	TGTGCCAGTAGTTCCGGCGGGGATGGCTACACCTTC	CASSSGGDGYTF
NA	TRBV10-3	TRBJ1-4	NA	TGTGCCATCAGTGAGAGAGGGTCAGGGGCTACTAATGAAAAACTGTTTTTT	CAISERGSGATNEKLFF
NA	TRBV5-6	TRBJ2-1	NA	TGTGCCAGCAGCCGGGGTGGTCTAGAGCAGTTCTTC	CASSRGGLEQFF
NA	TRBV6-1	TRBJ2-7	NA	TGTGCCAGCAGTGAACAGGGTTCCTACGAGCAGTACTTC	CASSEQGSYEQYF
NA	TRBV6-6	TRBJ2-2	TRBD2	TGTGCCAGCAGGGAGCTAGCGGCTCCCGGGGAGCTGTTTTTT	CASRELAAPGELFF
NA	TRBV7-8	TRBJ1-6	TRBD1	TGTGCCAGCAGCTTAGTAGGACCGGGACAGAGGGGTTCACCCCTCCACTTT	CASSLVGPGQRGSPLHF
NA	TRBV5-6	TRBJ2-1	TRBD1	TGTGCCAGCAGCTTGGGGGGACAGGGATTCCGTGAGCAGTTCTTC	CASSLGGQGFREQFF
NA	TRBV10-3	TRBJ1-2	NA	TGTGCCATCACCGACAGGACGGCCTATGGCTACACCTTC	CAITDRTAYGYTF
few	TRBV5-8	TRBJ1-5	TRBD1	TGTGCCAGCAGCTGGGGGACAGAGTCTTATAGCAATCAGCCCCAGCATTTT	CASSWGTESYSNQPQHF
NA	TRBV5-5	TRBJ1-1	TRBD1	TGTGCCAGCAGCCCGGGACAGGGGCGGGGGACTGAAGCTTTCTTT	CASSPGQGRGTEAFF
NA	TRBV28	TRBJ2-4	NA	TGTGCCAGCAGAGGGGCGCTCAAAAACATTCAGTACTTC	CASRGALKNIQYF
few	TRBV5-1	TRBJ1-1	NA	TGCGCCAGCAGCTTGGAATATCCGGGGAACACTGAAGCTTTCTTT	CASSLEYPGNTEAFF
NA	TRBV5-1	TRBJ2-5	NA	TGCGCCAGCAGCTTGAACAGGGAGCAGTACTTC	CASSLNREQYF
NA	TRBV10-2	TRBJ1-4	NA	TGCGCCAGCAGTGAGAGCGGGGGAGCTGAAAAACTGTTTTTT	CASSESGGAEKLFF
once	TRBV6-1	TRBJ1-5	NA	TGTGCCAGCACCGCAGTCACATTGAGCAATCAGCCCCAGCATTTT	CASTAVTLSNQPQHF
few	TRBV6-5	TRBJ2-5	TRBD1	TGTGCCAGCAGTTACAGGACAGGTCAAGAGACCCAGTACTTC	CASSYRTGQETQYF
NA	TRBV18	TRBJ1-2	NA	TGTGCCAGCTCACCCATGAGCGAGGGAAGGGGCTACACCTTC	CASSPMSEGRGYTF